The T cell receptor (beta chain) under discussion was sequenced for a study of blood T cells in healthy people across ages. CDR1 is MNHEY and CDR2 is SVGAGI in the germline V gene. This CDR3 is 14 amino acids long. A J-beta primer mix and a sample-barcoded 5' primer were used in a second PCR of about 7 to 12 cycles. TCRdb recomputed calls from the 5' RACE reads with MiXCR, one row per CDR3 protein. The sample shows about 580,000 distinct CDR3 sequences, 47% of them seen only once. A word on this clonotype: This may be a read error, as it is one base from a much larger clone.

This chain joins TRBV6-5 and TRBJ2-7; 10 bases are a match to TRBD1. The specimen was blood. This receptor was taken from a man older than 75 in good health. In nucleotides, the CDR3 is TGTGTCAGCAGTTCTGGGACAGGGGATAGAAGGCAGTACTTC. Protein: CVSSSGTGDRRQYF.